Shown below are 30 T cell receptor beta chains from a single sample sequenced in a study of vaccination effects on CD4 cells after COVID-19. With the ViraFEST assay, the study expanded antigen-specific CD4+ T cells using viral peptide pools, then sequenced them. Following 10 days of culture, CD4+ T cells were isolated. Each participant was administered two doses of either the BNT162b2 or the mRNA-1273 vaccine. The repertoire was sequenced with immunoSEQ multiplex PCR; TCRdb's copy has only in-frame clones and lacks some. The profile covers about 24,000 clones, with under 80% appearing a single time and approximately 20% taken by the ten largest. Their specific antigens are unknown. The sample here was CD4+ T cells from PBMCs cultured with HCoV-NL63 spike peptides, taken after COVID-19 vaccination. The receptors shown here come from a human donor who received a COVID-19 vaccine.

The chain couples TRBV21-1 to TRBJ2-4. TRBV21-1 is a pseudogene locus. The CDR3 sequence is 18 residues long. In DNA, the CDR3 is TGTGCCAGCAGCAAAGCGTCCCGGAACACCCTAGCCAAAAACATTCAGTACTTC. It encodes CASSKASRNTLAKNIQYF.

This sequence joins TRBV3-1 (or the pseudogene TRBV3-2) and TRBJ2-3, with 12 bases fitting TRBD2. V was clipped by 4 bases and J by 2 bases; unmatched bases: 4. This CDR3 spans 16 amino acids. Per the germline V gene, CDR1 is LGHDT and CDR2 is YNNKEL (reference sequence). CDR3 nucleotides: TGTGCCAGCAGCCGAGGACTAGCGGGGAACACAGATACGCAGTATTTT. Translating it yields CASSRGLAGNTDTQYF.

The chain recombines TRBV18 with TRBJ1-5, with D unclear. Germline CDR1 is KGHSH and CDR2 is LQKENI. V gave up 1 base and J gave up 2 bases, with 3 bases separating them. The CDR3 extends over 13 amino acids. CDR3 DNA: TGTGCCAGCTCACCACAGGGCAATCAGCCCCAGCATTTT. It encodes CASSPQGNQPQHF.

V usage is TRBV6-2 or TRBV6-3 and J usage is TRBJ2-7, with TRBD1 as a possible D gene (6 bases). Germline CDR1 reads MNHEY; CDR2 reads SVGEGT. The V gene lost 4 bases and the J gene lost 1 base, with 11 bases spanning the gap. The CDR3 contains 14 residues. The CDR3 protein is CASSSRGTSYEQYF. CDR3 bases: TGTGCCAGCAGTTCCAGGGGAACTTCCTACGAGCAGTACTTC.

The rearrangement links TRBV7-3 to TRBJ1-1; 7 bases line up with TRBD1. The germline V gene has CDR1 SGHTA and CDR2 FQGTGA. This CDR3 is built from 18 residues. V was clipped by 2 bases and J by 0 bases; unmatched bases: 12. The CDR3 DNA is TGTGCCAGCAGCTTATTGGCTGGGACAGAGTATATGAACACTGAAGCTTTCTTT. It specifies CASSLLAGTEYMNTEAFF.

The V and J genes are TRBV2 and TRBJ1-2; D gene ambiguous. CDR3 length equals 15 residues. Germline lookup yields CDR1 SNHLY and CDR2 FYNNEI. V lost 2 bases to trimming and J lost 0 bases, with 10 bases between them. In nucleotides, the CDR3 is TGTGCCAGCAGTGAACCCCGGCGAGCTAACTATGGCTACACCTTC. Protein sequence: CASSEPRRANYGYTF.

The J gene is TRBJ2-2, the V gene TRBV6-2 or TRBV6-3; TRBD2 might be the D (5 bases). Germline CDR1 MNHEY, CDR2 SVGEGT. The CDR3 consists of 14 residues. The germline V and J ends were trimmed by 4 bases and 3 bases, with 9 bases remaining between them. CDR3 sequence reads: CASSSGWDTGELFF. The CDR3 coding sequence is TGTGCCAGCAGTTCGGGGTGGGACACCGGGGAGCTGTTTTTT.

The CDR3 DNA reads TGCAGCGTTGTCCAGGAGGCTCTGACGCAGTATTTT. Protein: CSVVQEALTQYF. The chain employs TRBV29-1 and TRBJ2-3, with D possibly TRBD2 on 5 matching bases. Looked up from germline, CDR1 is SQVTM and CDR2 is ANQGSEA. The CDR3 covers 12 residues. Trimming took 4 bases from V and 9 from J, leaving 14 bases between them.

This clone is medium-sized. This rearrangement joins TRBV18 to TRBJ1-2; 11 bases align to TRBD1. Germline CDR1 is KGHSH and CDR2 is LQKENI. This CDR3 spans 15 amino acids. J was trimmed by 5 bases and V by 2 bases; bases with no gene match: 4. The CDR3 DNA is TGTGCCAGCTCACCAACCGGGACAGGGGGATATGGCTACACCTTC. It is translated as CASSPTGTGGYGYTF. Supplemented by reference TRBV18 and TRBJ1-2, the full variable domain reads NAGVMQNPRHLVRRRGQEARLRCSPMKGHSHVYWYRQLPEEGLKFMVYLQKENIIDESGMPKERFSAEFPKEGPSILRIQQVVRGDSAAYFCASSPTGTGGYGYTFGSGTRLTVV.

The chain employs TRBV7-9 and TRBJ1-2; D uncertain. CDR1 and CDR2 from the germline V gene are SEHNR and FQNEAQ (reference sequence). This CDR3 is built from 14 residues. Deletions cut 0 bases from V and 8 bases from J, with 13 bases between. The CDR3 protein is CASSLAAGVWGYTF. The DNA for the CDR3 is TGTGCCAGCAGCTTAGCGGCCGGCGTCTGGGGCTACACCTTC.

V usage is TRBV21-1 and J usage is TRBJ1-3; no DNA check was done on the table's D call, TRBD1. TRBV21-1 is listed as a pseudogene. This CDR3 spans 16 amino acids. In nucleotides, the CDR3 is TGTGCCAGCAGCAAAGGCCGCGGACAGGGGTTAAACACCATATATTTT. Residues: CASSKGRGQGLNTIYF.

The genes are TRBV14 and TRBJ1-5, with D tentatively TRBD1 (5 bases). Germline CDR1 and CDR2: SGHDN and FVKESK. V was clipped by 5 bases and J by 4 bases, with 9 bases between them. The CDR3 is made up of 13 amino acids. The DNA of the CDR3 is TGTGCCAGCAGCACGGGACCGAATCAGCCCCAGCATTTT. Its translation: CASSTGPNQPQHF. The complete variable domain, with remaining parts taken from reference TRBV14 and TRBJ1-5, reads EAGVTQFPSHSVIEKGQTVTLRCDPISGHDNLYWYRRVMGKEIKFLLHFVKESKQDESGMPNNRFLAERTGGTYSTLKVQPAELEDSGVYFCASSTGPNQPQHFGDGTRLSIL.

This clone turned up a few times. V and J are TRBV5-4 and TRBJ1-2; perhaps TRBD1 as D (6 bases). Deletions cut 4 bases from V and 4 bases from J, with 14 bases between. The CDR3 is 14 residues long. Germline-derived CDR1 and CDR2 are SGHNT and YYREEE (reference sequence). The CDR3 loop reads CASSHGQLIYGYTF. As DNA, the CDR3 is TGTGCCAGCAGCCACGGACAGCTTATCTATGGCTACACCTTC.

This clone was detected only once. V usage is TRBV9 and J usage is TRBJ2-1; 11 bases are a match to TRBD2. The CDR3 sequence is 16 residues long. CDR1 and CDR2 from the germline V gene are SGDLS and YYNGEE. V lost 0 bases to trimming and J lost 7 bases; unmatched junction nucleotides: 6. CDR3 in amino acids: CASSVALAGDGNEQFF. DNA of the CDR3: TGTGCCAGCAGCGTAGCACTAGCGGGAGATGGGAATGAGCAGTTCTTC.

This clone was counted only a few times. The CDR3 nucleotides are TGTGCCAGCAGCTTTATCTCGCAGGGGAGCACTGAAGCTTTCTTT. Amino acid sequence: CASSFISQGSTEAFF. The rearrangement uses TRBV11-2 and TRBJ1-1; a weak D match, TRBD1 (6 bases). Trimming shortened V by 3 bases and J by 4 bases, and 15 bases separated the two germline ends. The CDR3 is 15 amino acids. Germline values: CDR1 SGHAT, CDR2 FQNNGV.

The chain links TRBV12-3 or TRBV12-4 to TRBJ1-1; possibly TRBD1 for D (5 bases). The CDR3 sequence is 12 residues long. V was trimmed by 6 bases and J by 4 bases, leaving 9 bases between them. The CDR3 nucleotides read TGTGCCAGCAGACCCGACAGCACTGAAGCTTTCTTT. Protein sequence: CASRPDSTEAFF.

The gene calls are TRBV3-1 (or the pseudogene TRBV3-2) and TRBJ2-3, with D unclear. V was shortened by 4 bases and J by 3 bases, with 2 bases between the two germline ends. Germline CDR1 reads LGHDT; CDR2 reads YNNKEL (reference sequence). The CDR3 has 11 amino acids. CDR3 sequence reads: CASSLTDTQYF. The CDR3 DNA reads TGTGCCAGCAGCCTGACAGATACGCAGTATTTT.

This clone was observed a few times. This specimen includes other DNA sequences encoding the same CDR3. As DNA, the CDR3 is TGTGCCAGCAGAGGGTCTGGAAACACCATATATTTT. Its translation is CASRGSGNTIYF. The J gene is TRBJ1-3, the V gene TRBV6-5; D ambiguous. With 6 bases removed from V and 1 base from J, the gap between germline ends came to 4 bases. Germline CDR1 is MNHEY and CDR2 is SVGAGI. The CDR3 is made up of 12 amino acids.

This chain joins TRBV3-1 (or the pseudogene TRBV3-2) and TRBJ1-2; D is unresolved. The germline V and J ends were trimmed by 1 base and 8 bases, with 23 bases remaining between them. From germline, CDR1 is LGHDT and CDR2 YNNKEL (reference sequence). This CDR3 is 17 amino acids long. In DNA form, the CDR3 reads TGTGCCAGCAGCCAAGGGACCCTGACAATCAAACACGGCGGCTACACCTTC. This encodes CASSQGTLTIKHGGYTF.

Only a few counts were recorded for this clone. The V call is TRBV29-1, the J call TRBJ2-1; D perhaps matches TRBD2 (7 bases). The CDR3 length is 12 residues. The V end lost 7 bases, the J end lost 3 bases, and 10 bases lay between the germline ends. Germline V gene data show CDR1 as SQVTM and CDR2 as ANQGSEA. The CDR3 reads CSAGGLYNEQFF. The CDR3 DNA reads as TGCAGCGCGGGGGGCCTCTACAATGAGCAGTTCTTC.

The gene calls are TRBV27 and TRBJ1-5; D perhaps matches TRBD1 (6 bases). V lost 4 bases and J 5 bases, leaving 18 bases between the germline ends. Germline V gene lookup returns CDR1 MNHEY and CDR2 SMNVEV (reference sequence). The CDR3 consists of 16 residues. As DNA, the CDR3 is TGTGCCAGCAGTTCATCCCCCCAGGGGCGGTATCAGCCCCAGCATTTT. Translation gives CASSSSPQGRYQPQHF.

This rearrangement joins TRBV6-5 to TRBJ2-1, with TRBD1 matching 8 bases. J gave up 7 bases and V 5 bases, and 7 bases lay outside the gene matches. Germline-derived CDR1 and CDR2 are MNHEY and SVGAGI. This CDR3 is 14 amino acids long. CDR3 coding DNA: TGTGCCAGCAGTCGGGGTTGGACAGGGAATGAGCAGTTCTTC. Its protein product is CASSRGWTGNEQFF.

V gene TRBV7-2 combines with J gene TRBJ1-2; D unclear. This CDR3 comprises 12 residues. Trimming cost V 1 base and J 8 bases, with 8 bases left between them. CDR1 and CDR2 from the germline V gene are SGHTA and FQGNSA. The CDR3 DNA reads TGTGCCAGCAGCTTAGAAATTTGGGGCTACACCTTC. It specifies CASSLEIWGYTF.

The chain recombines TRBV24-1 with TRBJ1-5; 7 nucleotides line up with TRBD1. Trimming at V came to 2 bases and at J to 15 bases, leaving 9 bases not matched to a gene. CDR3 length equals 13 residues. CDR1 and CDR2 (germline): KGHDR, SFDVKD. The CDR3 loop reads CATSDSRQGRLHF. The CDR3 bases are TGTGCCACCAGTGATTCAAGACAGGGAAGGTTGCATTTT.

The chain has TRBV9 and TRBJ1-3; D is perhaps TRBD1 (5 bases). The CDR3 runs to 17 residues. Trimming took 1 base from V and 2 from J, leaving 16 bases between them. The germline CDR1 and CDR2 sequences are SGDLS and YYNGEE. The CDR3 DNA follows: TGTGCCAGCAGCGTAAGAGCAGGGAGGAGAGCTGGAAACACCATATATTTT. Protein: CASSVRAGRRAGNTIYF.

The rearrangement links TRBV6-5 to TRBJ1-5, with D possibly matching TRBD1 (6 bases). Looked up from germline, CDR1 is MNHEY and CDR2 is SVGAGI. The CDR3 spans 15 residues. The germline V and J ends were trimmed by 8 bases and 1 base, with 15 bases remaining between them. CDR3 amino acids: CASGLGHHSNQPQHF. Here the CDR3 DNA reads TGTGCCAGCGGTTTGGGACACCACAGCAATCAGCCCCAGCATTTT.

This sequence joins TRBV19 and TRBJ2-3; TRBD2 is a possible D gene (6 bases). Trimming stripped 6 bases from V and 3 bases from J, with 16 bases between. CDR3 size: 15 residues. Germline CDR1 and CDR2: LNHDA and SQIVND (reference sequence). The CDR3 DNA reads as TGTGCCAGTAGCAACCCGGGTCGGGGGACAGATACGCAGTATTTT. Residues: CASSNPGRGTDTQYF. Full variable domain (remainder filled in from reference TRBV19 and TRBJ2-3): DGGITQSPKYLFRKEGQNVTLSCEQNLNHDAMYWYRQDPGQGLRLIYYSQIVNDFQKGDIAEGYSVSREKKESFPLTVTSAQKNPTAFYLCASSNPGRGTDTQYFGPGTRLTVL.

The V call is TRBV16, the J call TRBJ2-2, with 7 bases fitting TRBD1. The CDR3 covers 15 residues. Germline values: CDR1 KGHSY, CDR2 FQNENV. Germline trimming cut 4 bases from V and 1 base from J; bases unmatched to any gene: 3. This CDR3 reads CASSRNRGNTGELFF. The CDR3 nucleotides read TGTGCCAGCAGCCGCAACAGGGGGAACACCGGGGAGCTGTTTTTT.

This chain connects TRBV4-2 to TRBJ1-2; 8 nucleotides line up with TRBD1. The germline V gene has CDR1 LGHNA and CDR2 YNFKEQ. V was pared by 4 bases and J by 1 base, with 8 bases of the junction left unmatched. CDR3 length equals 16 residues. CDR3 sequence: CASSRAGQDYNYGYTF. CDR3 nucleotides: TGTGCCAGCAGCCGAGCGGGACAGGACTATAACTATGGCTACACCTTC.

This clone was observed a single time. The chain employs TRBV7-2 and TRBJ2-5; no reliable D call. V lost 1 base and J lost 2, with 8 bases in between. Germline values: CDR1 SGHTA, CDR2 FQGNSA. The CDR3 covers 14 residues. CDR3 sequence: CASSLGGGQETQYF. The CDR3 DNA is TGTGCCAGCAGCTTAGGAGGTGGGCAAGAGACCCAGTACTTC.